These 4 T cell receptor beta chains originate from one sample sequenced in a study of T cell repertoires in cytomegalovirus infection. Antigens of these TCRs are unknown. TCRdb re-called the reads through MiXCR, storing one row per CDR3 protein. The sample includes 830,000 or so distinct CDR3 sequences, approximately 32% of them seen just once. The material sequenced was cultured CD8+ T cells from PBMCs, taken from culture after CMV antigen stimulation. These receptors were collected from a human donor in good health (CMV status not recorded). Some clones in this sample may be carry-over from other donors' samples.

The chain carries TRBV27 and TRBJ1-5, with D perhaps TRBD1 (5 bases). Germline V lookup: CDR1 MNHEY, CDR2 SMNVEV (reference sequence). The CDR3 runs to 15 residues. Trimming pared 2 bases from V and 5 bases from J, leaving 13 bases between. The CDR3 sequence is CASSLRQGRYQPQHF. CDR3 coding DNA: TGTGCCAGCAGTTTAAGGCAGGGAAGATATCAGCCCCAGCATTTT.

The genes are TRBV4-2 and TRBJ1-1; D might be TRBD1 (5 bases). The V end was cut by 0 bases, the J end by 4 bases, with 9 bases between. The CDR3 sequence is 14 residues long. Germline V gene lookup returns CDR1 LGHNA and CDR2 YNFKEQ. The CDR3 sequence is CASSQDAGTTEAFF. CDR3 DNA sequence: TGTGCCAGCAGCCAAGACGCAGGGACCACTGAAGCTTTCTTT.

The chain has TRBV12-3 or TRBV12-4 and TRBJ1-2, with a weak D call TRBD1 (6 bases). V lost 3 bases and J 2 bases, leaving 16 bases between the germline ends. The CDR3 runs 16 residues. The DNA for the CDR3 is TGTGCCAGCAGTTTCGAGGCAGGGGCCGTCAACTATGGCTACACCTTC. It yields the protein CASSFEAGAVNYGYTF.

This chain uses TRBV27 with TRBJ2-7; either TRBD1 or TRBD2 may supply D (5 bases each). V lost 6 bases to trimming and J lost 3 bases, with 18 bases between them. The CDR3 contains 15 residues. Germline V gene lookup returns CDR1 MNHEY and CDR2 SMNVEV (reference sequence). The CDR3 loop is CASRGVRELVYEQYF. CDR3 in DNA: TGTGCCAGCAGAGGAGTCAGGGAGCTTGTCTACGAGCAGTACTTC.